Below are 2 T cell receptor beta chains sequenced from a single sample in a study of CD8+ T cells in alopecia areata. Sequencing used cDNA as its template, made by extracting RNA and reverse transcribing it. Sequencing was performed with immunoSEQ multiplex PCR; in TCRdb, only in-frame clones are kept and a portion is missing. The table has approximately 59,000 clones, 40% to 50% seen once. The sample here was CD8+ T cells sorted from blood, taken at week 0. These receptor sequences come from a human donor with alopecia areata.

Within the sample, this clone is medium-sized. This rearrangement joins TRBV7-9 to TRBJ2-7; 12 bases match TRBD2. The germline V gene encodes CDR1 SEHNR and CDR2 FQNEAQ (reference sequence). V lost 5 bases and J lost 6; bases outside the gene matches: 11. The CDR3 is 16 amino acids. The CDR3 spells CASSPTSGGLAGEQYF. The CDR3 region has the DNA TGTGCCAGCAGCCCCACTAGCGGGGGGCTTGCGGGCGAGCAGTACTTC. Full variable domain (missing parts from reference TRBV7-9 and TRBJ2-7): DTGVSQNPRHKITKRGQNVTFRCDPISEHNRLYWYRQTLGQGPEFLTYFQNEAQLEKSRLLSDRFSAERPKGSFSTLEIQRTEQGDSAMYLCASSPTSGGLAGEQYFGPGTRLTVT.

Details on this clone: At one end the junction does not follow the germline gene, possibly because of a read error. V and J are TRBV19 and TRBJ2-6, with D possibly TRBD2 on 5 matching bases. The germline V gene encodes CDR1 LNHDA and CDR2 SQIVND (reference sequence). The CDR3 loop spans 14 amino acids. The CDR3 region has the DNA TGTGCCAGTAGTCTAGCCGCTGGAGCCAACGTCCTGACTTTC. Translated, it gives CASSLAAGANVLTF.